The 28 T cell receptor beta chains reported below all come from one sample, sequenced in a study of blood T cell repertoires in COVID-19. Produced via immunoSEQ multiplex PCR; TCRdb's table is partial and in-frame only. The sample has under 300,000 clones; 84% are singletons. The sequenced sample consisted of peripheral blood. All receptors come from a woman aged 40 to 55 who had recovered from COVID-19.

The CDR3 DNA is TGCGCCAGCAGCTTGGAAGGGGATGAAGCTTTCTTT. Protein product: CASSLEGDEAFF. The chain couples TRBV5-1 to TRBJ1-1, with D perhaps TRBD1 (5 bases). From germline, CDR1 is SGHRS and CDR2 YFSETQ. The CDR3 contains 12 residues. V gave up 0 bases and J gave up 7 bases, with 7 bases separating them.

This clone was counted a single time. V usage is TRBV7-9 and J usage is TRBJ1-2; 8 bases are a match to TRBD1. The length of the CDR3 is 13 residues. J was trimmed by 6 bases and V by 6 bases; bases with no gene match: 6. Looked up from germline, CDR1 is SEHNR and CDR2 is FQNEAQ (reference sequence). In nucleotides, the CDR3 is TGTGCCAGCAGTCTCGACAGGGGCGATGGCTACACCTTC. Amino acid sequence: CASSLDRGDGYTF.

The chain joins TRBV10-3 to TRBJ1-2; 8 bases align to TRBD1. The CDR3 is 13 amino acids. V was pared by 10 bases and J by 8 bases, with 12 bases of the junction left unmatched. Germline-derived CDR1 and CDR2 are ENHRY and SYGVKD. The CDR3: CATHRQGTEGYTF. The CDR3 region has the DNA TGTGCCACTCATAGACAGGGGACTGAAGGCTACACCTTC.

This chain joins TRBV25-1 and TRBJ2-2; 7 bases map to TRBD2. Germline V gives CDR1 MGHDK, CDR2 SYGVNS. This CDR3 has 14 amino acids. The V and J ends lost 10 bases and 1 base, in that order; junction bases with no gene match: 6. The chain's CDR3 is CATGGGLNTGELFF. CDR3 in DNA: TGTGCCACCGGGGGAGGGTTGAACACCGGGGAGCTGTTTTTT.

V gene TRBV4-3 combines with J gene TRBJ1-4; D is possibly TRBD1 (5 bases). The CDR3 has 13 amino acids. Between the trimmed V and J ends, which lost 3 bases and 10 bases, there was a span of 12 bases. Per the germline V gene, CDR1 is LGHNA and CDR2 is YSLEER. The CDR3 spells CASSQQGDSKLFF. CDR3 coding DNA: TGCGCCAGCAGCCAGCAGGGTGACTCAAAACTGTTTTTT.

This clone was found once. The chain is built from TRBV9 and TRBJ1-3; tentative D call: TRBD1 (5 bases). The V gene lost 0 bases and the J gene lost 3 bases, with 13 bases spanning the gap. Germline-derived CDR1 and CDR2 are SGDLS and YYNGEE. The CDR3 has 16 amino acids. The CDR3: CASSVAGQTYGNTIYF. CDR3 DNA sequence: TGTGCCAGCAGCGTAGCAGGGCAGACCTATGGAAACACCATATATTTT.

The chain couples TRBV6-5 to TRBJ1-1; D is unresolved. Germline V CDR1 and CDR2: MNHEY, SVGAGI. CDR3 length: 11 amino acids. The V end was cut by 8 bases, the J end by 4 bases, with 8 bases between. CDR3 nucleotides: TGTGCCAGCCGAACCGGCACTGAAGCTTTCTTT. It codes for CASRTGTEAFF.

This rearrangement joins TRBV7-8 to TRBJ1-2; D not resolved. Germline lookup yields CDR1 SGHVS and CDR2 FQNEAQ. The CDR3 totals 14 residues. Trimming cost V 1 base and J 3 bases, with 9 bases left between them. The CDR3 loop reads CASSLGLGDYGYTF. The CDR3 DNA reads TGTGCCAGCAGCTTAGGCCTGGGAGACTATGGCTACACCTTC.

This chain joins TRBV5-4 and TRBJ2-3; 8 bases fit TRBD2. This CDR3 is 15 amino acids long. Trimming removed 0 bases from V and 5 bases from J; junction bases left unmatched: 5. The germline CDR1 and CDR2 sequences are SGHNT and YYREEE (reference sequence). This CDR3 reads CASSLAGGGKDTQYF. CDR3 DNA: TGTGCCAGCAGCTTGGCCGGGGGGGGGAAAGATACGCAGTATTTT.

For the CDR3, the DNA is TGTGCCAGCAGTTACTACTTAGGCACTGAAGCTTTCTTT. Encoded protein: CASSYYLGTEAFF. This chain uses TRBV12-3 or TRBV12-4 with TRBJ1-1, with unresolved D. Trimming took 4 bases from V and 4 from J, leaving 10 bases between them. This CDR3 region has 13 residues.

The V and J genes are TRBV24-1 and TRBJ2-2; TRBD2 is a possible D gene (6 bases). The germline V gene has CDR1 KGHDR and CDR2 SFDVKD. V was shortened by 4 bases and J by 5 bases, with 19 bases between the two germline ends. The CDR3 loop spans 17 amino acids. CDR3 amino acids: CATSEGTSLLGTGELFF. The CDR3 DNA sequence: TGTGCCACCAGTGAGGGGACTTCCTTACTGGGGACCGGGGAGCTGTTTTTT.

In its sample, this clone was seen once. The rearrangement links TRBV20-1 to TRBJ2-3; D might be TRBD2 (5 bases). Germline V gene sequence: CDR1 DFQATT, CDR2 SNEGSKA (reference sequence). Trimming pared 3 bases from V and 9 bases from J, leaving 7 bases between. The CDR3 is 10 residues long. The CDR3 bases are TGCAGTGCTAGCGGGGAGACGCAGTATTTT. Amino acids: CSASGETQYF.

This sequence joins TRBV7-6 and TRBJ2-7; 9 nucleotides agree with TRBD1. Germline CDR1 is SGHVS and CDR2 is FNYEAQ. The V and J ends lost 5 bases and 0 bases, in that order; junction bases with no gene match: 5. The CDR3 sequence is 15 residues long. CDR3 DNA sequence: TGTGCCAGCAGCCCCGGACAGGGGATCTCCTACGAGCAGTACTTC. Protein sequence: CASSPGQGISYEQYF.

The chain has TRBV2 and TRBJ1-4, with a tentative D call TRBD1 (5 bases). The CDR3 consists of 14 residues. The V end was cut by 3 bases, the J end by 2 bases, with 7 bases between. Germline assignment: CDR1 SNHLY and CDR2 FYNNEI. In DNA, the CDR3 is TGTGCCAGCAGTGAGAGACAGACTAATGAAAAACTGTTTTTT. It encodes CASSERQTNEKLFF.

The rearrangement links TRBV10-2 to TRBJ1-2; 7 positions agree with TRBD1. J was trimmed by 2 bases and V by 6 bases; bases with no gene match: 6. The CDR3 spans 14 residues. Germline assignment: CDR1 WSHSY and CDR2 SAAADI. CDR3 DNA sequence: TGCGCCAGCAGGGCCGGGGACAGAAACTATGGCTACACCTTC. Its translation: CASRAGDRNYGYTF.

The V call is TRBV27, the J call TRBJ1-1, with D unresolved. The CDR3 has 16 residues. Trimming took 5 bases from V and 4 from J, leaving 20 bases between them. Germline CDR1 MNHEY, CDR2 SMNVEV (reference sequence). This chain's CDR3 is CASSPSNRAGFTEAFF. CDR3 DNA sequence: TGTGCCAGCAGTCCTTCAAACCGAGCGGGATTCACTGAAGCTTTCTTT.

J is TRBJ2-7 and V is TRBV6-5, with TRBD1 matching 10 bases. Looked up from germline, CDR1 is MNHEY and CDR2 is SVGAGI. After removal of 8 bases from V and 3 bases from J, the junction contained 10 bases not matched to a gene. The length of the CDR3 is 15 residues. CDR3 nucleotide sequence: TGTGCCAGCGAAGAGTGGACAGGGGGAAGCTACGAGCAGTACTTC. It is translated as CASEEWTGGSYEQYF.

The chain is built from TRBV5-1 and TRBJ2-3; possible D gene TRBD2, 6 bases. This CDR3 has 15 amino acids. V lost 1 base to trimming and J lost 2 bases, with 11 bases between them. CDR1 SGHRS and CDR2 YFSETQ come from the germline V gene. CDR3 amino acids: CASSLNGGDTDTQYF. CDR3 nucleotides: TGCGCCAGCAGCTTGAACGGGGGTGACACAGATACGCAGTATTTT. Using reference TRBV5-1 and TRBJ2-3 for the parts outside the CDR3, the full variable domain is KAGVTQTPRYLIKTRGQQVTLSCSPISGHRSVSWYQQTPGQGLQFLFEYFSETQRNKGNFPGRFSGRQFSNSRSEMNVSTLELGDSALYLCASSLNGGDTDTQYFGPGTRLTVL.

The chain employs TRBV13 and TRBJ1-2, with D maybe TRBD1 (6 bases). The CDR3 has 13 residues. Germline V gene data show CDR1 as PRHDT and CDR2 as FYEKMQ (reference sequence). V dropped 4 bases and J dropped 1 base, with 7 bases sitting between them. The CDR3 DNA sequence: TGTGCCAGCAGCTCGGGACATAACTATGGCTACACCTTC. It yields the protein CASSSGHNYGYTF.

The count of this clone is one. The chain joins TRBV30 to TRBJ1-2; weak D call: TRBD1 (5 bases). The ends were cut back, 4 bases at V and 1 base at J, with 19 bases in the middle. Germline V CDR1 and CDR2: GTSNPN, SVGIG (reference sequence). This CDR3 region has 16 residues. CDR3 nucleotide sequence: TGTGCCTGGACATCGGGGGTGACGGTCGTTAACTATGGCTACACCTTC. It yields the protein CAWTSGVTVVNYGYTF. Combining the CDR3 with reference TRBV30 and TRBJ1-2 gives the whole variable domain SQTIHQWPATLVQPVGSPLSLECTVEGTSNPNLYWYRQAAGRGLQLLFYSVGIGQISSEVPQNLSASRPQDRQFILSSKKLLLSDSGFYLCAWTSGVTVVNYGYTFGSGTRLTVV.

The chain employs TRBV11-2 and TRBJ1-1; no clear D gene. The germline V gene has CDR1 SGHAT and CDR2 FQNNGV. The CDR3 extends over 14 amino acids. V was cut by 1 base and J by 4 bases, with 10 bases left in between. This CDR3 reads CASSLVPGSTEAFF. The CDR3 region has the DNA TGTGCCAGCAGCTTAGTTCCGGGTTCCACTGAAGCTTTCTTT.

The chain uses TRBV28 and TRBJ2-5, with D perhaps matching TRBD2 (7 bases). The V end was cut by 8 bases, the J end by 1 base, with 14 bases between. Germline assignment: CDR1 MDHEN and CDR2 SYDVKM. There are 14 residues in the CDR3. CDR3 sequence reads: CASDGGPPQETQYF. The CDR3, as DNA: TGTGCCAGCGACGGGGGGCCTCCCCAAGAGACCCAGTACTTC.

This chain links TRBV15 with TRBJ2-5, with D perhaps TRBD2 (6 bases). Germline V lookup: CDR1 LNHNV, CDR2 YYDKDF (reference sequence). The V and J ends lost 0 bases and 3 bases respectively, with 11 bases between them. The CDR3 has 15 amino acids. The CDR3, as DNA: TGTGCCACCAGCAGAGATTTGGGGGGTGAAGAGACCCAGTACTTC. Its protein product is CATSRDLGGEETQYF.

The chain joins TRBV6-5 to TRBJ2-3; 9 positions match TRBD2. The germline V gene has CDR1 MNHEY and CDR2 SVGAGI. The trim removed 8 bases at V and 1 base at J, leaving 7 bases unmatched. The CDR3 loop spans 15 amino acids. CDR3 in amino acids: CASGRGGLGTDTQYF. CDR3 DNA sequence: TGTGCCAGCGGGCGGGGGGGCCTTGGCACAGATACGCAGTATTTT.

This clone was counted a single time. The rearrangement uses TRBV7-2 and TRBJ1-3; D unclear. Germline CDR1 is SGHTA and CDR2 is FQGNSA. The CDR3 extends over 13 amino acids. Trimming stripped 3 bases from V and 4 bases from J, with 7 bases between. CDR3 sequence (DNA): TGTGCCAGCAGCTTCTCACAGGGAAACACCATATATTTT. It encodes CASSFSQGNTIYF.

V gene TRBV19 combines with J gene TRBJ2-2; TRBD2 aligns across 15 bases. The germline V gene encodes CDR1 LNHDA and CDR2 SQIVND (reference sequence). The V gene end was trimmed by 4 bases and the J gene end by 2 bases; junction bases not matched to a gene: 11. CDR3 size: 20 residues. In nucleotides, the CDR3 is TGTGCCAGTAGTACCGGACTAGCGGGGGGGCAGATGTATAACACCGGGGAGCTGTTTTTT. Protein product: CASSTGLAGGQMYNTGELFF.

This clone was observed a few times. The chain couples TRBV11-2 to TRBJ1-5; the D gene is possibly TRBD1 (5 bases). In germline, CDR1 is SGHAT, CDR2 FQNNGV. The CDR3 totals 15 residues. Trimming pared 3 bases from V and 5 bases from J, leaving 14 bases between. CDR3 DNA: TGTGCCAGCAGCTTCGGCTCAGGGTGGGATCAGCCCCAGCATTTT. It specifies CASSFGSGWDQPQHF.

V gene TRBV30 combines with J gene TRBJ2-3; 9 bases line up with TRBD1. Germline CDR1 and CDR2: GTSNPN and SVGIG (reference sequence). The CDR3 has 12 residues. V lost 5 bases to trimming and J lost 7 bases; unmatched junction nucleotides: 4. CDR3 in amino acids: CAWGTGRNTQYF. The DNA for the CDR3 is TGTGCCTGGGGGACAGGGAGAAATACGCAGTATTTT.